The clone carrying this TCR beta chain was observed a handful of times. The time point denotes: patch test 1, 2 weeks after DPC sensitization. As for treatment: therapeutic diphenylcyclopropenone sensitization with weekly scalp DPC. Unfractionated whole blood served as the source for total RNA extraction. V was cut by 2 bases and J by 2 bases, with 14 bases left in between. The CDR3 totals 16 residues. The germline gives CDR1 SGHRS, CDR2 YFSETQ. Study processing details: Counting gave a median of approximately 97,000 TCRs per sample, with values ranging from roughly 20,000 to 700,000. One entry per CDR3 protein, called by TCRdb with MiXCR from the RACE reads. The V and J calls reflect TCRdb's pipeline rather than the authors' work. Of some 83,000 distinct CDR3 sequences listed, roughly a tenth are singletons. This entry is derived from a study of human T cells and chemical hapten exposure.

The chain carries TRBV5-1 and TRBJ2-1; D is unresolved. The receptor comes from a woman aged 45-59 years with alopecia areata. Some clones in this sample may be carry-over from other donors' samples. Sequencing was performed on whole blood, taken in connection with sensitization to the hapten diphenylcyclopropenone (DPC). The DNA of the CDR3 is TGCGCCAGCAGCTTAGAGACTCCCTTCCCCTACAATGAGCAGTTCTTC. Translation: CASSLETPFPYNEQFF.